This T cell receptor (beta chain) was captured by sequencing in a study of identical twins. CDR3 size: 14 residues. From germline, CDR1 is DFQATT and CDR2 SNEGSKA (reference sequence). V was pared by 6 bases and J by 1 base, with 13 bases between. Points on this clonotype: Antigen specificity is unknown.

Study-wide results and limits: Alpha sequences that were out-of-frame and twin-shared showed an excess of low generation probability. Diverse VJ usage suggested most zero-insertion clonotypes were not invariant T cells. High-abundance cord blood beta clonotypes had fewer insertions; memory repertoires showed none.

Unique molecular identifiers were present on the cDNA, and a universal primer site came from template switching. TCRdb recomputed calls from the 5' RACE reads with MiXCR, one row per CDR3 protein. The data contain around 1.7 million distinct CDR3 sequences, under 35% of them singletons. Sequencing was done on a sample of cord blood. The clonotype was recovered from a newborn girl in good health. V is TRBV20-1 and J is TRBJ1-5; tentative D call: TRBD1 (6 bases). The CDR3 DNA reads TGCAGTGCCAGGAGGACAGCCAGCAATCAGCCCCAGCATTTT. This encodes CSARRTASNQPQHF.